The sequence of this T cell receptor beta chain was determined in a study of control samples from healthy donors and cancer patients. The data were produced by immunoSEQ multiplex PCR, yet TCRdb's version contains in-frame clones alone and is incomplete. The repertoire holds 150,000 or so clones, about 90% seen once, with roughly 1.9% in the top ten. What was sequenced was blood. The origin of this receptor is a woman between 50 and 59 years old in good health.

The CDR3 DNA follows: TGTGCCAGTAGATCGGTGTTTGGTTATCAGCCCCAGCATTTT. Amino acid sequence: CASRSVFGYQPQHF. J is TRBJ1-5 and V is TRBV19; no reliable D call. Trimming shortened V by 6 bases and J by 5 bases, and 14 bases separated the two germline ends. Per germline, CDR1 LNHDA and CDR2 SQIVND (reference sequence). The CDR3 loop spans 14 amino acids.